This T cell receptor (beta chain) was identified during a study of T cell responses to AZD1222 COVID-19 vaccine (TCRdb year 2021). At the level of the whole study: Because spike-specific TCR depth and breadth did not differ between the two schedules, AZD1222 recipients who got a second dose at roughly 4 weeks were pooled with those who got a second dose at roughly 12 weeks. A total of 233 trial participants underwent TCR sequencing, of whom about 210 had received two doses of AZD1222 and 26 had received two doses of the MenACWY control vaccine. Trial participants were enrolled by age into subgroups of 18-55, 56-69 and 70-plus years, and around 140, 26 and 57 TCR-sequenced participants, respectively, were included in these subgroups.

The CDR3 holds 14 amino acids from the cysteine to the phenylalanine. Kept here is only the CDR3 DNA, which spans 42 bases and is read in frame from base 1. Relative to germline, V is 0 bases shorter and J is 3 bases shorter, with 7 bases between their ends. Based on the germline V gene, the CDR1 and CDR2 sequences are SGDLS and YYNGEE. The sample's time point label, in plain terms: baseline before first vaccination. The vaccinee samples were drawn from two UK trials, COV001 and COV002, one of which was a single-blind randomized controlled phase 2/3 trial testing AZD1222 (ChAdOx1 nCoV-19) in healthy adults. Trial participant PBMC samples were collected at day 0 and day 28 after the second dose for TCRbeta chain sequencing. The CDR3 regions of human TCRbeta chains were subjected to immunosequencing. As for the authors' bioinformatics: TCRs in the repertoires were matched against a reference library of SARS-CoV-2-specific TCRs that had been generated with the MIRA antigen-specificity platform. Breadth meant the fraction of unique TCRs that were SARS-CoV-2-associated, whereas depth meant the fraction of total T cells that were SARS-CoV-2-associated. Each spike-specific TCR was assigned to its reactive spike region and to a CD4 or CD8 class using the MIRA data. Log10-transformed breadth and depth values were compared by one-way ANOVA with Sidak's multiple comparisons tests. TCRdb holds this immuneACCESS table with in-frame rearrangements only. Some clones are missing; in checked studies, unresolved V genes explain under half, and the rest has no known cause. That table furnishes V, J and clone size, whereas the DNA furnished D and trimming. The sample contains 100,000 or so clones, around 84% of them found a single time. About 1.5% of the sample is in the top ten clones.

Regarding this clone: No antigen is known for it. Within one base of it there is no much larger clone, and no base qualities were kept.

What the work shows at the level of the full study, not this receptor alone: CD4 TCRs associated with the vaccine covered the entire spike protein, and the dominant responses were in regions 160-218 and 743-854. Epitopes outside the regions mutated in the B.1.351 and B.1.1.7 variants were reportedly recognized by nearly half of the unique spike-specific TCRs. Participants were mostly white British and included more females than males, and it was suggested by the authors that clonal diversity may have been underestimated. A significant rise in spike-specific TCR breadth and depth was observed after two AZD1222 doses relative to day 0 and relative to MenACWY recipients. Conclusions about previously exposed vaccinees were limited because only six AZD1222 recipients were SARS-CoV-2 seropositive at baseline. Because no samples from the day 14 peak response were available, repertoires could be characterized only after the peak T cell response. The 56-69-year group was small, and its depth increase did not reach significance, likely because of low power.

The receptor chain draws on TRBV9 and TRBJ1-3; the D segment cannot be called with confidence. This TCR derives from an adult in good health. The source material was peripheral blood, sampled on day 0 of AZD1222 vaccination. The CDR3: CASSVAYHGNTIYF. The nucleotide sequence is given as TGTGCCAGCAGCGTAGCTTATCATGGAAACACCATATATTTT.